The 27 T cell receptor beta chains below come from one sample, sequenced in a study of graft-versus-host responses after intestinal transplantation. TCRdb's copy holds only in-frame clones and misses some; the assay was immunoSEQ multiplex PCR. The data contain about 25,000 clones, 82% of them singletons. No antigens are known for them. The sequences come from unstimulated CD8+ T cells sorted from spleen or lymph node cells, collected before transplant. These TCRs come from a human donor who was the organ donor for an intestinal transplant.

This chain connects TRBV7-9 to TRBJ1-2, with 8 bases lining up with TRBD1. This CDR3 has 13 amino acids. Germline V gives CDR1 SEHNR, CDR2 FQNEAQ (reference sequence). The junction had 1 base not matched to a gene; V was cut back by 1 base and J by 6 bases. CDR3 in amino acids: CASSLGTGNGYTF. DNA of the CDR3: TGTGCCAGCAGCTTAGGGACAGGGAATGGCTACACCTTC.

The V and J genes are TRBV5-4 and TRBJ1-2; 8 nucleotides line up with TRBD1. The CDR3 has 15 residues. The germline CDR1 and CDR2 sequences are SGHNT and YYREEE (reference sequence). V dropped 4 bases and J dropped 0; count of bases not matched to a gene: 5. The CDR3 protein is CASSTDRAANYGYTF. The DNA of the CDR3 is TGTGCCAGCAGCACGGACAGGGCAGCTAACTATGGCTACACCTTC.

The rearrangement uses TRBV12-5 and TRBJ1-2; 7 positions agree with TRBD1. The V and J ends lost 3 bases and 6 bases, in that order; junction bases with no gene match: 16. The germline V gene encodes CDR1 LGHNT and CDR2 FRNRAP. CDR3 size: 17 residues. CDR3 amino acids: CASGLKPQGDGKDGYTF. The DNA of the CDR3 is TGTGCTAGTGGTTTAAAACCCCAGGGGGACGGCAAAGATGGCTACACCTTC.

The rearrangement joins TRBV7-8 to TRBJ2-7; 10 bases fit TRBD2. The ends lost 7 bases at V and 0 bases at J; junction bases unmatched: 6. The CDR3 loop spans 15 amino acids. Germline V gene data show CDR1 as SGHVS and CDR2 as FQNEAQ. This CDR3 reads CASTPRTSGSYEQYF. The CDR3 coding sequence is TGTGCCAGCACGCCTCGGACTAGCGGCTCCTACGAGCAGTACTTC.

In DNA, the CDR3 is TGTGCCAGCAGTAAGGTGACCTACGAGCAGTACTTC. Translation gives CASSKVTYEQYF. The chain uses TRBV13 and TRBJ2-7, with D hard to call. The CDR3 sequence is 12 residues long. The V and J ends lost 6 bases and 2 bases respectively, with 8 bases between them. CDR1 and CDR2 from the germline V gene are PRHDT and FYEKMQ (reference sequence).

This chain links TRBV7-6 with TRBJ2-3; no definite D call. The CDR3 is made up of 14 amino acids. V was clipped by 2 bases and J by 1 base, with 7 bases between them. Germline lookup yields CDR1 SGHVS and CDR2 FNYEAQ. The CDR3 DNA reads TGTGCCAGCAGCTTATCCGGAGGCACAGATACGCAGTATTTT. Its protein is CASSLSGGTDTQYF. Looking up the rest from reference TRBV7-6 and TRBJ2-3 gives the full variable domain: GAGVSQSPRYKVTKRGQDVALRCDPISGHVSLYWYRQALGQGPEFLTYFNYEAQQDKSGLPNDRFSAERPEGSISTLTIQRTEQRDSAMYRCASSLSGGTDTQYFGPGTRLTVL.

V usage is TRBV27 and J usage is TRBJ1-5; no definite D call. The germline CDR1 and CDR2 sequences are MNHEY and SMNVEV (reference sequence). This CDR3 is built from 13 residues. V was pared by 2 bases and J by 2 bases, with 4 bases between. CDR3 bases: TGTGCCAGCAGTTTACAGGGCAATCAGCCCCAGCATTTT. Translating it yields CASSLQGNQPQHF.

The chain has TRBV28 and TRBJ2-1; D is undetermined. From germline, CDR1 is MDHEN and CDR2 SYDVKM. The germline V and J ends were trimmed by 3 bases and 3 bases, with 12 bases remaining between them. The CDR3 has 15 amino acids. CDR3 bases: TGTGCCAGCAGTTTCAAAACCAACAACTACAATGAGCAGTTCTTC. This gives the protein CASSFKTNNYNEQFF. Full variable domain (rest looked up from reference TRBV28 and TRBJ2-1): DVKVTQSSRYLVKRTGEKVFLECVQDMDHENMFWYRQDPGLGLRLIYFSYDVKMKEKGDIPEGYSVSREKKERFSLILESASTNQTSMYLCASSFKTNNYNEQFFGPGTRLTVL.

This clone has only a few counts. The CDR3 here is CASSLRGDGGELFF. The CDR3 DNA reads as TGTGCCAGCAGCTTACGAGGGGATGGCGGGGAGCTGTTTTTT. The chain links TRBV7-6 to TRBJ2-2; D is tentatively TRBD1 or TRBD2 (5 bases each). The CDR3 loop spans 14 amino acids. V lost 2 bases to trimming and J lost 7 bases, with 11 bases between them. The germline V gene has CDR1 SGHVS and CDR2 FNYEAQ.

This clone was observed once. This chain uses TRBV4-3 with TRBJ1-1; D remains unclear. V gave up 0 bases and J gave up 4 bases, with 6 bases separating them. The CDR3 runs to 13 residues. Germline loops: CDR1 LGHNA, CDR2 YSLEER. The CDR3 DNA follows: TGCGCCAGCAGCCAAGATTTGAGCACTGAAGCTTTCTTT. Translated, it gives CASSQDLSTEAFF.

The V gene is TRBV5-1, the J gene TRBJ2-3; 10 positions match TRBD1. The length of the CDR3 is 15 residues. V gave up 0 bases and J gave up 4 bases; unmatched junction bases: 2. Germline lookup yields CDR1 SGHRS and CDR2 YFSETQ. CDR3 DNA: TGCGCCAGCAGCTTGGCCGACAGGGGGCCAGATACGCAGTATTTT. Amino acid sequence: CASSLADRGPDTQYF.

The chain joins TRBV2 to TRBJ2-1; TRBD2 aligns across 8 bases. Germline V gives CDR1 SNHLY, CDR2 FYNNEI. Trimming cost V 5 bases and J 1 base; bases outside gene matches: 7. The CDR3 totals 16 residues. This CDR3 reads CASSRSGSGSYNEQFF. The CDR3 DNA reads as TGTGCCAGCAGTCGAAGCGGGAGCGGGTCCTACAATGAGCAGTTCTTC.

The chain combines TRBV7-6 with TRBJ2-7, with a tentative D call TRBD1 (6 bases). Germline V gene sequence: CDR1 SGHVS, CDR2 FNYEAQ. The CDR3 covers 14 residues. The V and J ends lost 3 bases and 2 bases respectively, with 11 bases between them. The CDR3 is CASSFEQGPYEQYF. DNA for the CDR3: TGTGCCAGCAGCTTCGAACAGGGACCCTACGAGCAGTACTTC. Combining the CDR3 with reference TRBV7-6 and TRBJ2-7 gives the whole variable domain GAGVSQSPRYKVTKRGQDVALRCDPISGHVSLYWYRQALGQGPEFLTYFNYEAQQDKSGLPNDRFSAERPEGSISTLTIQRTEQRDSAMYRCASSFEQGPYEQYFGPGTRLTVT.

This sequence joins TRBV5-1 and TRBJ1-6; D not certain. From germline, CDR1 is SGHRS and CDR2 YFSETQ. Trimming stripped 4 bases from V and 9 bases from J, with 14 bases between. This CDR3 is built from 14 residues. CDR3 nucleotide sequence: TGCGCCAGCAGCCCGCGCCCTTCACGTTCACCCCTCCACTTT. It codes for CASSPRPSRSPLHF.

Turning to this clone: A junction boundary mismatches the germline segment, possibly from a read error. The sample carries other DNA sequences with the same CDR3. The chain joins TRBV12-5 to TRBJ1-5, with D possibly matching TRBD1 (5 bases). Germline V gives CDR1 LGHNT, CDR2 FRNRAP. The CDR3 has 20 amino acids. In DNA form, the CDR3 reads TGTGCTAGTGGGTTGGGACCAGTCGGTCGGACGAGCCAAGGGAATCAGCCCCAGCATTTT. The encoded protein is CASGLGPVGRTSQGNQPQHF.

The V gene is TRBV15, the J gene TRBJ1-1, with TRBD1 matching over 7 bases. The V and J ends lost 7 bases and 4 bases, in that order; junction bases with no gene match: 9. The CDR3 length is 14 residues. Germline CDR1 reads LNHNV; CDR2 reads YYDKDF (reference sequence). The CDR3 loop is CATNNHRGGTEAFF. The CDR3 nucleotides read TGTGCCACCAACAACCACAGGGGTGGCACTGAAGCTTTCTTT.

V usage is TRBV6-5 and J usage is TRBJ2-5; a weak D match, TRBD1 (8 bases). The germline V and J ends were trimmed by 5 bases and 5 bases, with 18 bases remaining between them. The CDR3 covers 15 residues. Per the germline V gene, CDR1 is MNHEY and CDR2 is SVGAGI. The CDR3 loop reads CASSLTGGGRETQYF. The DNA for the CDR3 is TGTGCCAGCAGTCTAACAGGGGGGGGGAGGGAGACCCAGTACTTC.

The rearrangement uses TRBV4-2 and TRBJ2-1, with 10 bases lining up with TRBD2. Per germline, CDR1 LGHNA and CDR2 YNFKEQ. V lost 4 bases to trimming and J lost 1 base; unmatched junction nucleotides: 19. The CDR3 has 21 residues. CDR3 in amino acids: CASSPGGLVAGGPPSYNEQFF. Here the CDR3 DNA reads TGTGCCAGCAGCCCCGGCGGGCTAGTAGCGGGGGGCCCTCCTTCCTACAATGAGCAGTTCTTC.

V and J are TRBV9 and TRBJ2-7, with D unclear. In germline, CDR1 is SGDLS, CDR2 YYNGEE. The CDR3 loop spans 11 amino acids. Trimming shortened V by 2 bases and J by 6 bases, and 6 bases separated the two germline ends. The CDR3 spells CASSVKVEQYF. CDR3 DNA: TGTGCCAGCAGCGTCAAGGTCGAGCAGTACTTC.

V gene TRBV9 combines with J gene TRBJ2-1, with D possibly called TRBD1 or TRBD2 (6 bases each). There are 17 residues in the CDR3. Germline CDR1 SGDLS, CDR2 YYNGEE. V was pared by 1 base and J by 2 bases, with 16 bases between. The CDR3 reads CASSVRDRGDPYNEQFF. The CDR3 nucleotides read TGTGCCAGCAGCGTAAGGGATAGGGGGGACCCCTACAATGAGCAGTTCTTC.

V gene TRBV4-3 combines with J gene TRBJ2-1; maybe TRBD2 (6 bases). CDR1 is LGHNA, CDR2 YSLEER, per germline. The V end lost 1 base, the J end lost 6 bases, and 16 bases lay between the germline ends. The CDR3 is 16 residues long. The CDR3 spells CASSQGPGVAANEQFF. CDR3 DNA: TGCGCCAGCAGCCAAGGCCCCGGGGTAGCGGCCAATGAGCAGTTCTTC.

This clone showed up just a few times. V usage is TRBV11-3 and J usage is TRBJ1-2, with 7 bases matching TRBD1. Germline lookup yields CDR1 SGHNT and CDR2 YENEEA. J was trimmed by 5 bases and V by 4 bases; bases with no gene match: 13. The CDR3 runs to 16 residues. The CDR3, as DNA: TGTGCCAGCAGCTACTCCGACAGGGCCGCAGGGTATGGCTACACCTTC. Translating it yields CASSYSDRAAGYGYTF.

The J gene is TRBJ2-6, the V gene TRBV4-1; D is perhaps TRBD2 (6 bases). Germline V gives CDR1 MGHRA, CDR2 YSYEKL. The CDR3 consists of 16 residues. Trimming cost V 6 bases and J 2 bases, with 14 bases left between them. The CDR3 sequence: CASSSNWGAGANVLTF. CDR3 in DNA: TGCGCCAGCAGTTCAAACTGGGGGGCTGGGGCCAACGTCCTGACTTTC.

This chain uses TRBV6-4 with TRBJ2-7, with D unclear. Trimming cost V 6 bases and J 6 bases, with 15 bases left between them. CDR3 length: 13 residues. Germline assignment: CDR1 MRHNA and CDR2 SNTAGT. The CDR3 reads CASSPGLNGEQYF. The CDR3 nucleotides are TGTGCCAGCAGCCCCGGGTTAAACGGCGAGCAGTACTTC.

The chain recombines TRBV29-1 with TRBJ2-2; 10 bases are a match to TRBD1. This CDR3 comprises 16 residues. CDR1 SQVTM and CDR2 ANQGSEA come from the germline V gene. Germline trimming cut 6 bases from V and 6 bases from J; bases unmatched to any gene: 13. The CDR3: CSVLSRTGGAAGELFF. CDR3 nucleotide sequence: TGCAGCGTCCTCTCGAGGACAGGGGGGGCGGCCGGGGAGCTGTTTTTT.

The chain joins TRBV7-6 to TRBJ2-4; D gene ambiguous. From germline, CDR1 is SGHVS and CDR2 FNYEAQ. The CDR3 extends over 17 amino acids. The germline V and J ends were trimmed by 3 bases and 4 bases, with 19 bases remaining between them. DNA for the CDR3: TGTGCCAGCAGCTTGTATCAGGCGTCTGGACCTAAAAACATTCAGTACTTC. It yields the protein CASSLYQASGPKNIQYF.

This clone has just one count. The chain carries TRBV21-1 and TRBJ1-5. TRBV21-1 is classified as a pseudogene. The CDR3 is 17 amino acids. The CDR3 region has the DNA TGTGCCAGCAGGTGTACGATAGCTACATGGCATCATCAGCCCCAGCATTTT. Residues: CASRCTIATWHHQPQHF.